The T cell receptor (beta chain) under discussion was sequenced for a study of blood T cell repertoires in COVID-19. Looked up from germline, CDR1 is GTSNPN and CDR2 is SVGIG (reference sequence). Trimming pared 5 bases from V and 0 bases from J, leaving 4 bases between. The CDR3 runs 11 residues. Produced via immunoSEQ multiplex PCR; TCRdb's table is partial and in-frame only. There are under 100,000 clones in the sample; approximately 92% occur only once, and approximately 6% lies in the top ten. The specimen was peripheral blood. The chain recombines TRBV30 with TRBJ1-2; no reliable D call. The sequence was collected from a woman aged 55-75 years with active COVID-19. The CDR3 protein is CAWGTNYGYTF. CDR3 coding DNA: TGTGCCTGGGGTACTAACTATGGCTACACCTTC.